Sequencing of this TCR beta chain was carried out in a study of human T cells and chemical hapten exposure (dated by TCRdb to about 2021). Background for the entire study: For sensitization, 2% DPC in acetone was applied to a roughly 2 cm by roughly 2 cm area of upper inner arm skin. The study tracked peripheral blood TCR repertoire changes in vivo during primary and secondary sensitization to the hapten diphenylcyclopropenone (DPC) in alopecia patients. Alopecia areata with under or over 50% scalp involvement, alopecia totalis and alopecia universalis were represented in the patient cohort, which was mostly female. Patients additionally received weekly therapeutic DPC doses to the scalp throughout the roughly 25-week study period. Patch testing was done on the upper back using Finn chambers containing 0.01% DPC, and results were scored after 6 days according to International Contact Dermatitis Research Group standards. Blood samples were taken from patients before sensitization (week 0) and then at 2, 6 and about 24 weeks after DPC sensitization. Libraries were pooled for sequencing, and per-sample TCR yields varied mainly because of small differences in library volumes within the pool. About 27 alopecia patients gave blood for TCR sequencing at one to four time points (pre-sensitization, 2, 6 and 24 weeks). What the study reported, not specific to this receptor: Repeated subsampling changed both the strength of the expansion versus patch-test correlation and the threshold at which the correlation became significant. DPC sensitization did not change the number of TCRs with a frequency above 1 in 1000, and there was no evidence of changes in global repertoire structure. Because every patient had alopecia, a presumed autoimmune disease, the patients' immune response might differ from that of healthy individuals. Patch test score was positively correlated with the number of PT1 expanded TCRs, with significance at thresholds 8, 16 and 32 but not at 4. Expanded TCRs formed significantly more large CDR3 similarity clusters than pre-sensitization or healthy control sets, consistent with antigen-driven responses.

Explained via the paper, the treatment or condition label denotes: therapeutic diphenylcyclopropenone sensitization with weekly scalp DPC. Blood at each patch-test visit was drawn before the patch test was applied. Patients were eligible if aged 18 to 70, diagnosed with alopecia and judged suitable for DPC therapy, and pregnant patients were excluded. Unfractionated whole blood was collected in Tempus Blood RNA tubes, and total RNA was extracted from that blood. From its cysteine to its phenylalanine, the CDR3 spans 18 amino acids. Just CDR3 DNA is preserved here, 54 bases in frame from base 1. The germline V gene (reference sequence) yields DFQATT for CDR1 and SNEGSKA for CDR2. Compared with germline, V lacks 2 bases and J lacks 6 bases; bases without a gene match: 11. During library preparation, unique molecular identifiers were attached to individual cDNA molecules so that TCRs could be counted quantitatively and reproducibly. For every blood RNA sample, sequencing covered both the TCR alpha and TCR beta chains. Regarding the original processing steps: A median of around 100,000 TCRs per sample was observed, with a range of 23,224 to 690,600. The Decombinator software suite was used to annotate the V, J and CDR3 of the TCR reads. To make PS versus PT1 abundance plots, every sample was subsampled to the same number of TCRs (28,000). TCRs were defined as expanded if absent before sensitization and observed at least eight times at the 2-week time point. The public sequencing data were trimmed at Q25 with fastp and processed into clonotypes with MiXCR by TCRdb, which kept only in-frame beta chains. Rows are combined by CDR3 protein, so each entry shows the most common genes and DNA. TCRdb's processing, not the authors' own work, is the source of the V and J calls. This sample is represented by 4,000 to 5,000 distinct CDR3 sequences; about 50% of them were singletons. The ten largest make up 3.2% of the sample.

Comments on this clonotype: Its antigen is currently not known. Per-nucleotide qualities are absent, and no much larger clonotype sits a single base away.

The source of this sequence is an adult with alopecia areata. Some clones in this sample may be carry-over from other donors' samples. This table probably holds off-target reads from a library built for another chain. The chain was built from TRBV20-1 and TRBJ2-1; the junction holds 15 bases that match TRBD2. This specimen was whole blood, taken before DPC sensitization or 2, 6, or about 24 weeks after (not recorded which). The CDR3 region reads CSARPGLAGGPPRNEQFF. The DNA sequence is given as TGCAGTGCTAGACCGGGACTAGCGGGAGGCCCCCCCCGCAATGAGCAGTTCTTC.